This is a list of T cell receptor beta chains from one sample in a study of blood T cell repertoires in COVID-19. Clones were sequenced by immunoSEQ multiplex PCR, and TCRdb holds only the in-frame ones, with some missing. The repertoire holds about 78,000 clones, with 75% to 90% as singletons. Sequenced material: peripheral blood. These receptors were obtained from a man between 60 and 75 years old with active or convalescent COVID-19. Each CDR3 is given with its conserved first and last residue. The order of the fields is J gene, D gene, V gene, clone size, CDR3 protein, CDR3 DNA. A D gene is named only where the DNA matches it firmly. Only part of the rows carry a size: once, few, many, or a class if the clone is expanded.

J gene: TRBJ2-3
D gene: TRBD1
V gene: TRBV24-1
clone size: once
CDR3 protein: CATSDWSGGLGIGTQYF
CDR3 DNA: TGTGCCACCAGTGATTGGTCAGGGGGCCTAGGCATAGGTACGCAGTATTTT

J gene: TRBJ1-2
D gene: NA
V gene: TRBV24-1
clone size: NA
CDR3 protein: CATSDGRGYTF
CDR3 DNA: TGTGCCACCAGTGACGGGAGGGGCTACACCTTC

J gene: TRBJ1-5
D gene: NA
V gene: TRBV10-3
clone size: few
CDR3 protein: CAISSGREGQPQHF
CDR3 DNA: TGTGCCATCAGTTCGGGCAGGGAGGGTCAGCCCCAGCATTTT

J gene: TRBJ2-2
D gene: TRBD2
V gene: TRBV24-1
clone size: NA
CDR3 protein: CATAGGTATGELFF
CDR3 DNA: TGTGCCACCGCCGGGGGGACGGCCACCGGGGAGCTGTTTTTT

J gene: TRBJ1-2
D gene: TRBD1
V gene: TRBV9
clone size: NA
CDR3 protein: CASSVRTGYYGYTF
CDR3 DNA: TGTGCCAGCAGCGTACGGACAGGCTACTATGGCTACACCTTC

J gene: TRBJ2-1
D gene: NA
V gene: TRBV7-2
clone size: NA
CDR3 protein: CASSLAGAHNEQFF
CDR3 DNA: TGTGCCAGCAGCTTGGCAGGGGCCCACAATGAGCAGTTCTTC

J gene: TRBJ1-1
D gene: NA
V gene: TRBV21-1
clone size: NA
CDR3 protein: CASSVQGAARIF
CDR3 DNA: TGTGCCAGCAGCGTACAGGGGGCCGCGCGAATCTTT

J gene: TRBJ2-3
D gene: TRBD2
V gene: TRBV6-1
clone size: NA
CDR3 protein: CASSEQRGYTDTQYF
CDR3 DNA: TGTGCCAGCAGTGAACAGCGGGGGTACACAGATACGCAGTATTTT

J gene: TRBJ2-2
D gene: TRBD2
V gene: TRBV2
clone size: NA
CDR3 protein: CASRGTSSNTGELFF
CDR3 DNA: TGTGCCAGCAGAGGGACTAGCTCGAACACCGGGGAGCTGTTTTTT

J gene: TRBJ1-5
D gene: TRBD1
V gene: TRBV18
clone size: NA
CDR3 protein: CASSPTGTGVNQPQHF
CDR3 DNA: TGTGCCAGCTCACCAACGGGGACAGGGGTCAATCAGCCCCAGCATTTT

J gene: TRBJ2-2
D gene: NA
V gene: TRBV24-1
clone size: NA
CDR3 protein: CATSERTEFTGELFF
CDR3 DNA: TGTGCCACCAGTGAGCGTACAGAGTTCACCGGGGAGCTGTTTTTT

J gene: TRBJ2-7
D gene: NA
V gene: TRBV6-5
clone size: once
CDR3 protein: CASSRDSYEQYF
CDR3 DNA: TGTGCCAGCAGCCGGGACTCCTACGAGCAGTACTTC

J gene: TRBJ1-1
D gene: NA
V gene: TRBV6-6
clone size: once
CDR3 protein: CASRPQGNTEAFF
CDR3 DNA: TGTGCCAGCAGACCACAGGGGAACACTGAAGCTTTCTTT

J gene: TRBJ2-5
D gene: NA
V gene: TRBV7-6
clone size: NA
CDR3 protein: CASSSNGGSGRETQYF
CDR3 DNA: TGTGCCAGCAGCTCTAATGGGGGTAGCGGTAGGGAGACCCAGTACTTC

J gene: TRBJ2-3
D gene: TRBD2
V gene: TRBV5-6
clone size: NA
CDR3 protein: CASSAEGRGSTDTQYF
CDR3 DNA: TGTGCCAGCAGCGCCGAAGGGAGGGGATCCACAGATACGCAGTATTTT

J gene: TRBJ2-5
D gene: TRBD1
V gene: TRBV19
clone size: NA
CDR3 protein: CASSRGFYRGRIGQETQYF
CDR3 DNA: TGTGCCAGTAGTAGGGGCTTTTACAGGGGGCGCATAGGCCAAGAGACCCAGTACTTC

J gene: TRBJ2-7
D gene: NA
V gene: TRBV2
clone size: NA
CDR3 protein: CASSGDSYEQYF
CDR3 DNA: TGTGCCAGCAGCGGGGACTCCTACGAGCAGTACTTC

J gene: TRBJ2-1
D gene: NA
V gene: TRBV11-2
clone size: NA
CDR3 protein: CASSFIRQLNNEQFF
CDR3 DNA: TGTGCCAGCAGCTTCATCCGACAGCTCAACAATGAGCAGTTCTTC

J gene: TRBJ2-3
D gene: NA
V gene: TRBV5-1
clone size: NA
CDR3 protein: CASSLALTAPGDTQYF
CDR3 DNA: TGCGCCAGCAGCTTGGCCCTGACAGCACCAGGGGATACGCAGTATTTT

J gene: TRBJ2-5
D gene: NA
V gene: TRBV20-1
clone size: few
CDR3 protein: CSAAVKETQYF
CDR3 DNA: TGCAGTGCTGCGGTGAAAGAGACCCAGTACTTC

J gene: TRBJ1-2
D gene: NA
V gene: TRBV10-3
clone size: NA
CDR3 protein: CAISSSGYGYTF
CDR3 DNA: TGTGCCATCAGCAGTTCAGGGTATGGCTACACCTTC

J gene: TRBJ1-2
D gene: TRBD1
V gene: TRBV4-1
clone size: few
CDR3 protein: CASRSTGMDGYTF
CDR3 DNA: TGCGCCAGCAGATCGACAGGGATGGATGGCTACACCTTC

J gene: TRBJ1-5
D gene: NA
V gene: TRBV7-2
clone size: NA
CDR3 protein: CASSPAFRQISNQPQHF
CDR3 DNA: TGTGCCAGCAGCCCCGCATTTAGACAGATTAGCAATCAGCCCCAGCATTTT

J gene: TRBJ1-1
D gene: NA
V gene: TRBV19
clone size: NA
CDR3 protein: CASSIDSENTEAFF
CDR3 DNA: TGTGCCAGTAGTATTGACAGTGAGAACACTGAAGCTTTCTTT

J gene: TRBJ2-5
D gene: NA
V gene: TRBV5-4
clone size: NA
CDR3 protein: CASTFGPSETQYF
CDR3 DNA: TGTGCCAGCACCTTTGGGCCGTCGGAGACCCAGTACTTC

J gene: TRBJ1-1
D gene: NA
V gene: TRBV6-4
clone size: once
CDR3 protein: CASSVDSNTEAFF
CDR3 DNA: TGTGCCAGCAGTGTGGACAGCAACACTGAAGCTTTCTTT

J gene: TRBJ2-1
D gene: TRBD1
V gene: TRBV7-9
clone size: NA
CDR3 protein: CASSSTGAYNEQFF
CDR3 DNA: TGTGCCAGCAGCTCAACAGGGGCCTACAATGAGCAGTTCTTC

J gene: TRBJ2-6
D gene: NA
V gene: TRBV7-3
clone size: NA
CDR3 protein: CASSPGGSGANVLTF
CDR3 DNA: TGTGCCAGCAGCCCCGGAGGTTCTGGGGCCAACGTCCTGACTTTC

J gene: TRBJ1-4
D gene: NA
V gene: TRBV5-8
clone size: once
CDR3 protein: CASSLGPGASNEKLFF
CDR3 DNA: TGTGCCAGCAGCTTGGGGCCAGGTGCCTCTAATGAAAAACTGTTTTTT

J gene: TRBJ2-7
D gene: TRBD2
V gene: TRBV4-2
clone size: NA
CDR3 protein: CASSQEVSSGGAGEQYF
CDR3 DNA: TGTGCCAGCAGCCAAGAGGTTTCTAGCGGGGGGGCGGGTGAGCAGTACTTC

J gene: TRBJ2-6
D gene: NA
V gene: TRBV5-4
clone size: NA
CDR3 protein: CASSSEGSGANVLTF
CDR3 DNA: TGTGCCAGCAGCTCGGAGGGGTCTGGGGCCAACGTCCTGACTTTC

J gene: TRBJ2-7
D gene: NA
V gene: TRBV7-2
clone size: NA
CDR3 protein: CASSQGTGAYEQYF
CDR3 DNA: TGTGCCAGCAGCCAAGGGACTGGGGCCTACGAGCAGTACTTC

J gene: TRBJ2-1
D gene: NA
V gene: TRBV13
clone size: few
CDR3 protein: CASSLEGGSFGQFF
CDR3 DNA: TGTGCCAGCAGCTTAGAAGGAGGGAGTTTTGGCCAGTTCTTC

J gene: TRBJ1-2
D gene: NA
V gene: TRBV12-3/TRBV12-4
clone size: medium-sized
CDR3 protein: CASSQGTLYGYTF
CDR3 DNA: TGTGCCAGCAGTCAGGGGACCCTCTATGGCTACACCTTC

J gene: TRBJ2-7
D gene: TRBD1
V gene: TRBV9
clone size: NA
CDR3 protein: CASSVGSATGSLLEQYF
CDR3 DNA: TGTGCCAGCAGCGTAGGTAGTGCGACAGGGTCCTTACTCGAGCAGTACTTC

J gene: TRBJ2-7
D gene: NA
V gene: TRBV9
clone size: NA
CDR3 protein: CASSVLAGELYEQYF
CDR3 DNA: TGTGCCAGCAGCGTATTGGCGGGTGAACTCTACGAGCAGTACTTC

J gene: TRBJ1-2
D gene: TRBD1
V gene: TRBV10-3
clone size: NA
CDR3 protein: CAISDPGTGGDGYTF
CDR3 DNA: TGTGCCATCAGTGACCCCGGGACAGGGGGCGATGGCTACACCTTC

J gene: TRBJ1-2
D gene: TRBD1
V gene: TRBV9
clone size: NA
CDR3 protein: CASSVTYRGQDGYTF
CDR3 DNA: TGTGCCAGCAGCGTTACGTACAGGGGGCAAGATGGCTACACCTTC

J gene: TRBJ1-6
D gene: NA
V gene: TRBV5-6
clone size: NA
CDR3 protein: CASSEGIRDYNSPLHF
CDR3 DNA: TGTGCCAGCAGCGAAGGGATCCGGGACTATAATTCACCCCTCCACTTT

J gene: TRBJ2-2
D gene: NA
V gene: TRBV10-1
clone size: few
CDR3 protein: CASITKSRGELFF
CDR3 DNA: TGCGCCAGCATTACAAAGTCTCGTGGGGAGCTGTTTTTT

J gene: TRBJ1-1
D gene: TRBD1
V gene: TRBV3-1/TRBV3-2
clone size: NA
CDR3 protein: CASSSRDSEAFF
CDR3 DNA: TGTGCCAGCAGCTCCAGGGACAGTGAAGCTTTCTTT

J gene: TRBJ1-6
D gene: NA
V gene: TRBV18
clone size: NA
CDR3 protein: CASSPRQDNSPLHF
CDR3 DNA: TGTGCCAGCTCACCAAGACAGGATAATTCACCCCTCCACTTT

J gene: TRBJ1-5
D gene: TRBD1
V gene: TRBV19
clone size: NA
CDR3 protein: CASSQGDSNQPQHF
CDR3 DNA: TGTGCAAGTAGTCAGGGGGATAGCAATCAGCCCCAGCATTTT

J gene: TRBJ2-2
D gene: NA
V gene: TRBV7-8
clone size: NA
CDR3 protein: CASSLGSQGNGELFF
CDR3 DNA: TGTGCCAGCAGCTTAGGTTCTCAGGGGAACGGGGAGCTGTTTTTT

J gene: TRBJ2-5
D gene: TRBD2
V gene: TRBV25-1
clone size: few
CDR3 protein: CASSGDLGLTQETQYF
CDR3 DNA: TGTGCCAGCAGTGGGGACTTGGGACTAACTCAAGAGACCCAGTACTTC

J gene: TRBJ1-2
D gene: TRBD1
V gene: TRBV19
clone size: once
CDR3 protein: CASSRDRGGGYGYTF
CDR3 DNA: TGTGCCAGTAGTAGAGACAGGGGCGGTGGCTATGGCTACACCTTC

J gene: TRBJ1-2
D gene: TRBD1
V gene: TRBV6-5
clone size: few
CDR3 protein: CASSLGQGDYGYTF
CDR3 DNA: TGTGCCAGCAGTTTGGGACAGGGAGACTATGGCTACACCTTC

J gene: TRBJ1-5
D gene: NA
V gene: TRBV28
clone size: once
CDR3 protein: CASSLYGGTSNQPQHF
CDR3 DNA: TGTGCCAGCAGTTTATATGGAGGGACTAGCAATCAGCCCCAGCATTTT

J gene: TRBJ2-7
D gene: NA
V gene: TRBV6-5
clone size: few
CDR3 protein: CASSYSGGRGTYEQYF
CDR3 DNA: TGTGCCAGCAGTTACTCAGGCGGTCGGGGGACCTACGAGCAGTACTTC

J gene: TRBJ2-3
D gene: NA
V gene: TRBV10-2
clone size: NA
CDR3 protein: CASSGADTQYF
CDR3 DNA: TGCGCCAGCTCGGGGGCAGATACGCAGTATTTT

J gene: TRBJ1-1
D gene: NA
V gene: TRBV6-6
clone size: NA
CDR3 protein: CASSPGNTEAFF
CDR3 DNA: TGTGCCAGCAGTCCGGGGAACACTGAAGCTTTCTTT

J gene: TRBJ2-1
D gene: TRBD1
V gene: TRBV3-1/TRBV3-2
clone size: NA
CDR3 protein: CASSHQRQGSLYNEQFF
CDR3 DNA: TGTGCCAGCAGCCACCAGAGACAGGGATCCCTTTACAATGAGCAGTTCTTC

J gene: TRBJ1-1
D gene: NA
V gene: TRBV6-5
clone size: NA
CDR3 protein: CATKGQMNTEAFF
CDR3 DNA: TGTGCCACTAAGGGACAAATGAACACTGAAGCTTTCTTT

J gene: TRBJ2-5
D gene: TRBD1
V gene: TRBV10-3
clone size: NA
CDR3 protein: CAISETGQGQGTQYF
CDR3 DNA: TGTGCCATCAGTGAGACGGGACAGGGTCAAGGGACCCAGTACTTC

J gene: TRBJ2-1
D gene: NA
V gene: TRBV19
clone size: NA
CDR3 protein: CASSIVFGNEQFF
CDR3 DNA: TGTGCCAGTAGTATAGTATTCGGGAATGAGCAGTTCTTC

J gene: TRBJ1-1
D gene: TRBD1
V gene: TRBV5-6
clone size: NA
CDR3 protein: CASSSVGQGATEAFF
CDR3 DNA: TGTGCCAGCAGCTCAGTGGGACAGGGGGCCACTGAAGCTTTCTTT

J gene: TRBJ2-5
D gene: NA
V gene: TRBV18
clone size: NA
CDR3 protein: CATKRTSQETQYF
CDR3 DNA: TGTGCCACCAAAAGGACAAGCCAAGAGACCCAGTACTTC

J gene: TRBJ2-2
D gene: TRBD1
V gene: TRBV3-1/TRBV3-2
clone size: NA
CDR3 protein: CASSPDRVGYTGELFF
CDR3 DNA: TGTGCCAGCAGCCCCGACAGGGTGGGTTACACCGGGGAGCTGTTTTTT